One T cell receptor (beta chain) is described in this entry. The source of the sample is a study of blood T cell repertoires in COVID-19. In the study overall: Samples representing acute and convalescent COVID-19 were sourced from the United States, Italy and Spain. PBMCs, B-cell-depleted T cells, or T cells provided the cDNA or gDNA that made up the material.

V was shortened by 7 bases and J by 5 bases, with 13 bases between the two germline ends. Germline loops: CDR1 ENHRY, CDR2 SYGVKD. The CDR3 extends over 13 amino acids. Sequencing used immunoSEQ multiplex PCR; TCRdb keeps in-frame clones, though not all of them. The table includes roughly 200,000 clones, approximately 86% detected once. The origin of this receptor is a woman in her 40s with acute COVID-19. This chain links TRBV10-3 with TRBJ2-3; D is undetermined. The source material was PBMCs or T cells enriched from blood (not recorded which). The CDR3 sequence is CAITGSTLDTQYF. The CDR3 DNA reads TGTGCCATCACTGGCTCCACCCTAGATACGCAGTATTTT.